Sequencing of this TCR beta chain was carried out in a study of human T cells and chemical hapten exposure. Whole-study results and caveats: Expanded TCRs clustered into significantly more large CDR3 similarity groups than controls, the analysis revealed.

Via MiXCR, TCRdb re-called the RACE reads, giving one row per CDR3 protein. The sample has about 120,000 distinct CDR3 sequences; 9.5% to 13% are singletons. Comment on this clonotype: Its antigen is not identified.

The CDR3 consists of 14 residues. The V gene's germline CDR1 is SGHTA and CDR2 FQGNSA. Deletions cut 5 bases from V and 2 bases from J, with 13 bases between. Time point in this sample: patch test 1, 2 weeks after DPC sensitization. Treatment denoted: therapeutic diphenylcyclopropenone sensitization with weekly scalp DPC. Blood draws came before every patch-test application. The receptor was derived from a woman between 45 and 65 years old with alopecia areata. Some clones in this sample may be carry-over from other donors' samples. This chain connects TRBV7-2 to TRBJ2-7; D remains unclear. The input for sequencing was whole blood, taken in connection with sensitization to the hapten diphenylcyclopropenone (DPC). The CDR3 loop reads CASSLGNRAYEQYF. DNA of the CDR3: TGTGCCAGCAGCCTTGGGAACAGAGCCTACGAGCAGTACTTC.